Presented here are 20 T cell receptor beta chains from one specimen sequenced in a study of blood T cell repertoires in COVID-19. Profiling relied on immunoSEQ multiplex PCR, and the TCRdb table lists in-frame clones only, not all of them. The table shows roughly 120,000 clones, with roughly 92% occurring only once. The source material was peripheral blood. These receptor sequences come from a man between 50 and 59 years old with COVID-19, enrolled during active disease.

The V and J genes are TRBV9 and TRBJ1-5, with a weak D call TRBD1 (6 bases). This CDR3 region has 15 residues. The germline V and J ends were trimmed by 0 bases and 6 bases, with 13 bases remaining between them. Germline V gene data show CDR1 as SGDLS and CDR2 as YYNGEE. The CDR3 DNA is TGTGCCAGCAGCGTAGATACAGGGAGGGGTCAGCCCCAGCATTTT. Translated, it gives CASSVDTGRGQPQHF.

This clone occurred once. This chain connects TRBV7-9 to TRBJ1-1, with unresolved D. The CDR3 is 12 amino acids. Trimming removed 3 bases at V and 7 bases at J, with 9 bases between. Germline V gene lookup returns CDR1 SEHNR and CDR2 FQNEAQ (reference sequence). The CDR3 loop is CASSFGPGEAFF. The DNA of the CDR3 is TGTGCCAGCAGCTTTGGGCCCGGTGAAGCTTTCTTT.

The chain joins TRBV11-2 to TRBJ2-2; the D gene is possibly TRBD2 (6 bases). The CDR3 consists of 15 residues. V was clipped by 0 bases and J by 1 base, with 6 bases between them. Germline lookup yields CDR1 SGHAT and CDR2 FQNNGV. CDR3 coding DNA: TGTGCCAGCAGCTTAGAGCGGGGGAACACCGGGGAGCTGTTTTTT. It is translated as CASSLERGNTGELFF.

V usage is TRBV30 and J usage is TRBJ2-3; 9 bases fit TRBD2. This CDR3 contains 15 residues. In germline, CDR1 is GTSNPN, CDR2 SVGIG (reference sequence). The junction had 11 bases not matched to a gene; V was cut back by 1 base and J by 9 bases. CDR3 loop: CAWSEAVAGVGTQYF. The CDR3 DNA is TGTGCCTGGAGTGAGGCAGTAGCGGGAGTAGGGACGCAGTATTTT.

This chain uses TRBV2 with TRBJ2-5; D is perhaps TRBD1 (6 bases). The V end was cut by 4 bases, the J end by 3 bases, with 18 bases between. The germline gives CDR1 SNHLY, CDR2 FYNNEI. The CDR3 contains 16 residues. The CDR3 nucleotides read TGTGCCAGCAGTGGCCGGACAGCCGGGCAAGAAGAGACCCAGTACTTC. This sequence encodes CASSGRTAGQEETQYF. Looking up the rest from reference TRBV2 and TRBJ2-5 gives the full variable domain: EPEVTQTPSHQVTQMGQEVILRCVPISNHLYFYWYRQILGQKVEFLVSFYNNEISEKSEIFDDQFSVERPDGSNFTLKIRSTKLEDSAMYFCASSGRTAGQEETQYFGPGTRLLVL.

The V and J genes are TRBV5-6 and TRBJ1-2; 10 positions agree with TRBD1. The CDR3 length is 14 residues. Germline lookup yields CDR1 SGHDT and CDR2 YYEEEE. The V segment lost 3 bases and the J segment 10 bases; nucleotides outside the gene matches: 9. CDR3 sequence: CASSSTGGGLVYTF. The CDR3 nucleotides are TGTGCCAGCAGCTCGACAGGGGGCGGGCTAGTCTACACCTTC.

This chain connects TRBV18 to TRBJ2-5; possible D gene TRBD2, 6 bases. V lost 1 base and J 5 bases, leaving 14 bases between the germline ends. The germline CDR1 and CDR2 sequences are KGHSH and LQKENI. This CDR3 is built from 15 residues. In nucleotides, the CDR3 is TGTGCCAGCTCACCACGGGGAACTGGGGGGGAGACCCAGTACTTC. Translation: CASSPRGTGGETQYF. Complete variable domain (other parts from reference TRBV18 and TRBJ2-5): NAGVMQNPRHLVRRRGQEARLRCSPMKGHSHVYWYRQLPEEGLKFMVYLQKENIIDESGMPKERFSAEFPKEGPSILRIQQVVRGDSAAYFCASSPRGTGGETQYFGPGTRLLVL.

The J gene is TRBJ1-5, the V gene TRBV28; D call uncertain. The CDR3 spans 12 residues. Trimming stripped 6 bases from V and 11 bases from J, with 14 bases between. Germline V CDR1 and CDR2: MDHEN, SYDVKM. The CDR3 DNA reads TGTGCCAGCAGCCCACTCCTAGGAACCCAGCATTTT. Translating gives CASSPLLGTQHF.

This chain connects TRBV7-9 to TRBJ1-5; D possibly corresponds to TRBD1 (6 bases). Trimming stripped 6 bases from V and 6 bases from J, with 15 bases between. CDR1 is SEHNR and CDR2 is FQNEAQ in the germline V gene (reference sequence). There are 14 residues in the CDR3. CDR3 residues: CASSEGGGPQPQHF. The CDR3 DNA reads as TGTGCCAGCAGTGAGGGAGGGGGGCCTCAGCCCCAGCATTTT.

The rearrangement uses TRBV7-9 and TRBJ1-1; 9 bases agree with TRBD1. The CDR3 contains 15 residues. Germline loops: CDR1 SEHNR, CDR2 FQNEAQ (reference sequence). V lost 5 bases, J lost 3 bases, and 7 bases stayed unmatched. The CDR3 region is CASSATGGRYTEAFF. The CDR3 DNA reads TGTGCCAGCAGCGCCACAGGGGGCCGATACACTGAAGCTTTCTTT. The entire variable domain, with the rest obtained from reference TRBV7-9 and TRBJ1-1, is as follows: DTGVSQNPRHKITKRGQNVTFRCDPISEHNRLYWYRQTLGQGPEFLTYFQNEAQLEKSRLLSDRFSAERPKGSFSTLEIQRTEQGDSAMYLCASSATGGRYTEAFFGQGTRLTVV.

The chain combines TRBV5-1 with TRBJ2-1; 7 nucleotides align to TRBD2. J was trimmed by 4 bases and V by 0 bases; bases with no gene match: 4. Germline V gene lookup returns CDR1 SGHRS and CDR2 YFSETQ. This CDR3 region has 15 residues. CDR3 region: CASSLVLGGYNEQFF. CDR3 sequence (DNA): TGCGCCAGCAGCTTGGTCTTGGGGGGGTACAATGAGCAGTTCTTC. Looking up the rest from reference TRBV5-1 and TRBJ2-1 gives the full variable domain: KAGVTQTPRYLIKTRGQQVTLSCSPISGHRSVSWYQQTPGQGLQFLFEYFSETQRNKGNFPGRFSGRQFSNSRSEMNVSTLELGDSALYLCASSLVLGGYNEQFFGPGTRLTVL.

The rearrangement uses TRBV28 and TRBJ2-1; tentative D call: TRBD1 (6 bases). V was shortened by 5 bases and J by 10 bases, with 12 bases between the two germline ends. Germline-derived CDR1 and CDR2 are MDHEN and SYDVKM. The CDR3 runs 12 residues. CDR3 loop: CASSPQGEEQFF. In DNA form, the CDR3 reads TGTGCCAGCAGTCCACAGGGTGAAGAGCAGTTCTTC.

The chain recombines TRBV5-1 with TRBJ2-3; a possible D gene is TRBD2 (6 bases). V was clipped by 0 bases and J by 1 base, with 12 bases between them. The germline V gene encodes CDR1 SGHRS and CDR2 YFSETQ. CDR3 length: 16 residues. The CDR3 protein is CASSLGGAGGTDTQYF. DNA for the CDR3: TGCGCCAGCAGCTTGGGCGGGGCTGGGGGCACAGATACGCAGTATTTT.

The chain combines TRBV5-1 with TRBJ1-4; D possibly corresponds to TRBD1 (6 bases). V was cut by 0 bases and J by 8 bases, with 8 bases left in between. This CDR3 spans 13 amino acids. CDR1 is SGHRS, CDR2 YFSETQ, per germline. The CDR3 DNA reads as TGCGCCAGCAGCTTGGGGACAGCCGAAAAACTGTTTTTT. Translation: CASSLGTAEKLFF. The full variable domain, in which reference TRBV5-1 and TRBJ1-4 provide the parts outside the CDR3, is KAGVTQTPRYLIKTRGQQVTLSCSPISGHRSVSWYQQTPGQGLQFLFEYFSETQRNKGNFPGRFSGRQFSNSRSEMNVSTLELGDSALYLCASSLGTAEKLFFGSGTQLSVL.

The J gene is TRBJ2-2, the V gene TRBV11-2, with D hard to call. Germline V CDR1 and CDR2: SGHAT, FQNNGV. There are 17 residues in the CDR3. The V end was cut by 2 bases, the J end by 2 bases, with 15 bases between. The CDR3 DNA follows: TGTGCCAGCAGCTTAAGTCCTGGTGGAGTTAACACCGGGGAGCTGTTTTTT. Its protein product is CASSLSPGGVNTGELFF.

The genes are TRBV2 and TRBJ2-7; a weak D match, TRBD1 (5 bases). The CDR3 consists of 13 residues. V lost 3 bases and J 1 base, leaving 7 bases between the germline ends. CDR1 is SNHLY and CDR2 is FYNNEI in the germline V gene. In DNA form, the CDR3 reads TGTGCCAGCAGTGATCCAGGGTCCTACGAGCAGTACTTC. It translates to CASSDPGSYEQYF.

The rearrangement joins TRBV29-1 to TRBJ1-2; the match to TRBD1 covers 11 bases. V lost 8 bases to trimming and J lost 3 bases; unmatched junction nucleotides: 2. The germline gives CDR1 SQVTM, CDR2 ANQGSEA. The CDR3 loop spans 12 amino acids. The CDR3 nucleotides are TGCAGCTCGGGACAGGGGGACTATGGCTACACCTTC. This sequence encodes CSSGQGDYGYTF.

The V and J genes are TRBV2 and TRBJ2-7, with TRBD2 identical over 10 bases. This CDR3 comprises 15 residues. Germline V lookup: CDR1 SNHLY, CDR2 FYNNEI. V lost 6 bases and J lost 3; bases outside the gene matches: 8. DNA of the CDR3: TGTGCCAGCAGGCAAACTAGCGGGGTTTTCTACGAGCAGTACGTC. Amino acids: CASRQTSGVFYEQYV.

The V call is TRBV6-5, the J call TRBJ2-7, with a tentative D call TRBD2 (7 bases). The CDR3 extends over 15 amino acids. V dropped 7 bases and J dropped 3 bases, with 19 bases sitting between them. Germline CDR1 is MNHEY and CDR2 is SVGAGI. The CDR3 DNA reads as TGTGCCAGCACCCCAGGGGCGGCGGGGGTCTACGAGCAGTACTTC. Translated: CASTPGAAGVYEQYF.

The V gene is TRBV25-1, the J gene TRBJ2-6; 7 nucleotides match TRBD1. CDR1 and CDR2 from the germline V gene are MGHDK and SYGVNS. CDR3 size: 18 residues. V lost 4 bases to trimming and J lost 0 bases; unmatched junction nucleotides: 9. DNA for the CDR3: TGTGCCAGCAGTGGCGTTTACGGGACAGACTCTGGGGCCAACGTCCTGACTTTC. Its translation: CASSGVYGTDSGANVLTF.